Below are 26 T cell receptor beta chains sequenced from a single sample in a study of blood T cells in healthy people across ages. A second PCR of 7 to 11 cycles used a sample-barcoded 5' primer and a J-beta primer mix. MiXCR, run by TCRdb on the 5' RACE reads, gives a single entry per CDR3 protein. The table lists hundreds of thousands of distinct CDR3 sequences, roughly 25% of them singletons. These data also featured in a second study, about T cells of mothers and their children.

Sequences were obtained from blood. The receptors stem from a boy aged 10-17 years in good health.

The chain joins TRBV27 to TRBJ2-5; either TRBD1 or TRBD2 may supply D (7 bases each). The DNA end is more similar to TRBJ2-7, so the J call may be wrong. Germline CDR1 reads MNHEY; CDR2 reads SMNVEV (reference sequence). This CDR3 contains 15 residues. In DNA, the CDR3 is TGTGCCAGCAGGGGCCAGGGGGGGAGTGGCTACGAGCAGTACTTC. Translating gives CASRGQGGSGYEQYF.

This clonotype was seen a few times. The J gene is TRBJ1-4, the V gene TRBV12-3 or TRBV12-4; D gene unclear. Trimming pared 9 bases from V and 4 bases from J, leaving 12 bases between. The CDR3 extends over 13 amino acids. CDR3 sequence: CASSVIGNEKLFF. The CDR3 DNA reads as TGTGCCAGTTCGGTGATCGGTAATGAAAAACTGTTTTTT.

This clonotype was counted only a few times. V is TRBV27 and J is TRBJ2-7; the D is unclear. Looked up from germline, CDR1 is MNHEY and CDR2 is SMNVEV (reference sequence). The CDR3 totals 12 residues. V lost 5 bases and J 5 bases, leaving 10 bases between the germline ends. The CDR3 DNA reads as TGTGCCAGCAGTCCCGGGCGAGACGAGCAGTACTTC. The encoded protein is CASSPGRDEQYF.

The V and J genes are TRBV13 and TRBJ1-4; D remains unclear. Germline values: CDR1 PRHDT, CDR2 FYEKMQ (reference sequence). The ends were cut back, 5 bases at V and 5 bases at J, with 15 bases in the middle. The CDR3 is 15 residues long. The CDR3: CASSIRTEKNEKLFF. The CDR3 region has the DNA TGTGCCAGCAGCATACGGACGGAAAAAAATGAAAAACTGTTTTTT.

This clonotype showed up just a few times. This chain connects TRBV10-3 to TRBJ2-5; D ambiguous. This CDR3 region has 13 residues. The ends were cut back, 2 bases at V and 11 bases at J, with 15 bases in the middle. Germline values: CDR1 ENHRY, CDR2 SYGVKD. CDR3 coding DNA: TGTGCCATCAGTGAGGTGCGGAGCGAGGAGCAGTACTTC. Translation gives CAISEVRSEEQYF.

A few counts support this clonotype. The J gene is TRBJ2-5, the V gene TRBV5-1, with 13 bases aligning to TRBD2. The J call is in doubt because the DNA end fits TRBJ2-1 better. The length of the CDR3 is 15 residues. Germline CDR1 is SGHRS and CDR2 is YFSETQ. CDR3: CASSLTSGGASEQFF. CDR3 DNA: TGCGCCAGCAGCCTTACTAGCGGGGGGGCAAGTGAGCAGTTCTTC.

The CDR3 nucleotides read TGTGCCAGCAGTTACGGTGGCAGACCTGAAGCTTTCTTT. Protein: CASSYGGRPEAFF. The V gene is TRBV6-5, the J gene TRBJ1-1; D is unresolved. The length of the CDR3 is 13 residues. Germline V gene data show CDR1 as MNHEY and CDR2 as SVGAGI. Trimming took off 2 bases at V and 6 bases at J, with 10 bases between the two ends.

This rearrangement joins TRBV7-9 to TRBJ1-3, with D possibly TRBD1 on 6 matching bases. Germline assignment: CDR1 SEHNR and CDR2 FQNEAQ (reference sequence). The V gene lost 2 bases and the J gene lost 0 bases, with 11 bases spanning the gap. The CDR3 is 16 residues long. In DNA form, the CDR3 reads TGTGCCAGCAGCTTACGATGGGACACCTCTGGAAACACCATATATTTT. This translates into CASSLRWDTSGNTIYF.

V usage is TRBV20-1 and J usage is TRBJ2-5; TRBD1 might be the D (6 bases). The assigned J gene may be wrong: the sequence end matches TRBJ2-1 better. The CDR3 spans 13 residues. The germline gives CDR1 DFQATT, CDR2 SNEGSKA (reference sequence). CDR3 residues: CSARSGQHNEQFF. DNA for the CDR3: TGCAGTGCTAGATCCGGACAGCACAATGAGCAGTTCTTC.

This clonotype was seen a few times. The chain is built from TRBV4-3 and TRBJ1-3; D gene unclear. Trimming cost V 8 bases and J 0 bases, with 20 bases left between them. Germline CDR1 reads LGHNA; CDR2 reads YSLEER. CDR3 length equals 17 residues. The CDR3: CASCASPGPHSGNTIYF. In DNA form, the CDR3 reads TGCGCCAGCTGCGCAAGCCCCGGACCGCACTCTGGAAACACCATATATTTT.

This clonotype has just a few counts. The chain combines TRBV6-6 with TRBJ2-5, with TRBD2 matching 11 bases. The CDR3 runs 16 residues. CDR1 is MNHNY and CDR2 is SVGAGI in the germline V gene (reference sequence). The V and J ends lost 2 bases and 4 bases, in that order; junction bases with no gene match: 6. The CDR3 DNA reads TGTGCCAGCAGTTACCCTAGCGGGAGGACAGGAGAGACCCAGTACTTC. Its protein product is CASSYPSGRTGETQYF.

This clonotype was found a few times. The J gene is TRBJ2-5, the V gene TRBV29-1; D unresolved. The CDR3 totals 14 residues. The germline CDR1 and CDR2 sequences are SQVTM and ANQGSEA. Trimming removed 1 base at V and 5 bases at J, with 14 bases between. CDR3 protein: CSVEVGSVEETQYF. The CDR3 DNA reads as TGCAGCGTTGAAGTTGGTTCGGTTGAGGAGACCCAGTACTTC.

This clonotype has just a few counts. Germline is not matched at one junction end, which may reflect a read error. The chain combines TRBV11-2 with TRBJ1-1; D is unresolved. The CDR3 contains 18 residues. The germline V gene has CDR1 SGHAT and CDR2 FQNNGV. DNA for the CDR3: TGTACCAGCAGCTCTTTGGGCCGACACCCCGACCGAAACACTGAAGCTTTCTTT. Translating it yields CTSSSLGRHPDRNTEAFF.

The chain links TRBV12-3 or TRBV12-4 to TRBJ1-4; 8 positions agree with TRBD1. The CDR3 extends over 13 amino acids. V lost 9 bases, J lost 12 bases, and 12 bases stayed unmatched. The CDR3 DNA reads as TGTGCCAGTCTCGGACAGGGCCCCGAGGAACTGTTTTTT. As protein: CASLGQGPEELFF.

The rearrangement uses TRBV4-3 and TRBJ1-6; D not certain. Germline loops: CDR1 LGHNA, CDR2 YSLEER. CDR3 size: 16 residues. Trimming pared 1 base from V and 11 bases from J, leaving 18 bases between. The CDR3, as DNA: TGCGCCAGCAGCCAAGCAAGGTTGGAGGCGGCCGCACCCCTCCACTTT. It codes for CASSQARLEAAAPLHF.

This clonotype was seen at least ten times. The chain recombines TRBV20-1 with TRBJ1-1; D not certain. There are 12 residues in the CDR3. Germline CDR1 reads DFQATT; CDR2 reads SNEGSKA (reference sequence). Trimming left V 6 bases short and J 3 bases short, with 11 bases between. CDR3 protein: CSAARPYTEAFF. The DNA for the CDR3 is TGCAGTGCCGCAAGGCCTTACACTGAAGCTTTCTTT.

Concerning this clonotype itself: This may come from a read error, since a much larger clone is one base off. V is TRBV7-3 and J is TRBJ2-1, with D unclear. This CDR3 has 15 amino acids. The V gene's germline CDR1 is SGHTA and CDR2 FQGTGA. The CDR3 nucleotides read TGTGCCAGCAGCCTCAACTACCAAACCTACAATGAGCGGTTCTTC. Translated, it gives CASSLNYQTYNERFF.

This clonotype appeared a few times. The chain carries TRBV29-1 and TRBJ1-1; D unresolved. The CDR3 is 12 residues long. V was shortened by 3 bases and J by 7 bases, with 12 bases between the two germline ends. CDR1 is SQVTM, CDR2 ANQGSEA, per germline. CDR3 coding DNA: TGCAGCGTTGATTCCTCCGGGCTTGAAGCTTTCTTT. It codes for CSVDSSGLEAFF.

V and J are TRBV6-2 or TRBV6-3 and TRBJ2-5; the match to TRBD1 covers 7 bases. CDR3 size: 16 residues. In germline, CDR1 is MNHEY, CDR2 SVGEGT. With V trimmed by 5 bases and J by 5 bases, 14 bases remained unmatched. CDR3 protein: CASSLEQGTSGETQYF. The CDR3 DNA sequence: TGTGCCAGCAGTCTAGAACAGGGGACCTCCGGGGAGACCCAGTACTTC.

This chain connects TRBV2 to TRBJ2-5, with 13 bases lining up with TRBD2. Per germline, CDR1 SNHLY and CDR2 FYNNEI. V lost 6 bases, J lost 3 bases, and 4 bases stayed unmatched. This CDR3 is 15 amino acids long. In DNA form, the CDR3 reads TGTGCCAGCAGAGAGGGACTAGCGGGGAAAGAGACCCAGTACTTC. Translating gives CASREGLAGKETQYF.

The chain is built from TRBV6-6 and TRBJ2-1; 8 bases align to TRBD2. Trimming removed 5 bases from V and 5 bases from J; junction bases left unmatched: 5. Germline CDR1 MNHNY, CDR2 SVGAGI (reference sequence). There are 14 residues in the CDR3. The CDR3 DNA reads as TGTGCCAGCAGTCCTAGCGGGTACAACAATGAGCAGTTCTTC. Amino acid sequence: CASSPSGYNNEQFF.

The rearrangement joins TRBV3-1 to TRBJ1-2; D may be TRBD1 (5 bases). There are 15 residues in the CDR3. With 2 bases removed from V and 4 bases from J, the gap between germline ends came to 14 bases. The germline V gene has CDR1 LGHDT and CDR2 YNNKEL (reference sequence). The CDR3 region has the DNA TGTGCCAGCAGCCAACAATTCAGGGTAGCCTATGGCTACACCTTC. It yields the protein CASSQQFRVAYGYTF.

The chain's CDR3 is CASSLGVTGTYEQYF. CDR3 bases: TGCGCCAGCAGCTTGGGGGTGACAGGGACTTACGAGCAGTACTTC. J is TRBJ2-5 and V is TRBV5-1, with D possibly being TRBD1 (7 bases). The end of the DNA fits TRBJ2-7 better, so the J call may be wrong. Germline CDR1 reads SGHRS; CDR2 reads YFSETQ. CDR3 length equals 15 residues.

For the CDR3, the DNA is TGTGCCAGCAGCTACGGAACAGGGGGACGGGAGACCCAGTACTTC. The encoded protein is CASSYGTGGRETQYF. V usage is TRBV28 and J usage is TRBJ2-5; TRBD1 aligns across 8 bases. J was trimmed by 5 bases and V by 6 bases; bases with no gene match: 11. Germline values: CDR1 MDHEN, CDR2 SYDVKM. This CDR3 spans 15 amino acids.

At least ten counts were recorded for this clonotype. This chain connects TRBV4-3 to TRBJ2-5; TRBD1 matches at 8 bases. The last part of the DNA fits TRBJ2-7 better; the J call may be wrong. Germline V gene data show CDR1 as LGHNA and CDR2 as YSLEER. CDR3 size: 14 residues. The CDR3 DNA reads TGCGCCAGCAGCCAGAGGACAGGGCCCTACGAGCAGTACTTC. Translation: CASSQRTGPYEQYF.

V is TRBV4-3 and J is TRBJ2-7; 8 positions match TRBD1. Germline CDR1 LGHNA, CDR2 YSLEER. The V gene end was trimmed by 2 bases and the J gene end by 4 bases; junction bases not matched to a gene: 1. The CDR3 runs to 13 residues. In DNA form, the CDR3 reads TGCGCCAGCAGCCAAAGACAGGGGTACGAGCAGTACTTC. It specifies CASSQRQGYEQYF.